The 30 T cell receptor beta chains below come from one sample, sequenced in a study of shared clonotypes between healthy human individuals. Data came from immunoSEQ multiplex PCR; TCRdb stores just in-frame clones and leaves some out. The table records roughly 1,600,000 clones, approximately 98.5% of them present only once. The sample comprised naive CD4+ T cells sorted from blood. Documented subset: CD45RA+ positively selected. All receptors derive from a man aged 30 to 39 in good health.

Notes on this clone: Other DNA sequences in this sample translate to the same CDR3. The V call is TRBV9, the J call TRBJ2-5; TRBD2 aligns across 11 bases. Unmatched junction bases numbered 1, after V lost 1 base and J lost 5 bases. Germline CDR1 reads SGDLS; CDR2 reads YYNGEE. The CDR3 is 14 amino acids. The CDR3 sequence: CASSVTSGSETQYF. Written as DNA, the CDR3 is TGTGCCAGCAGCGTAACTAGCGGGAGCGAGACCCAGTACTTC.

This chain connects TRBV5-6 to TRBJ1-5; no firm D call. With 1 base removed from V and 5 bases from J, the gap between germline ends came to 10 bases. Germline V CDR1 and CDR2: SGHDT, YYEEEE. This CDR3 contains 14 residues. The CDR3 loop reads CASSLWQAHQPQHF. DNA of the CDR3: TGTGCCAGCAGCTTGTGGCAGGCCCATCAGCCCCAGCATTTT.

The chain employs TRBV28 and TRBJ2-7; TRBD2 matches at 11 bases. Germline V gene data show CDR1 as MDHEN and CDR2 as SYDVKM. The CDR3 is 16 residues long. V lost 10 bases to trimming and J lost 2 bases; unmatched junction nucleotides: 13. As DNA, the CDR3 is TGTGCCACGCGTTTCGCCGGGACTAGCGGAACCTACGAGCAGTACTTC. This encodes CATRFAGTSGTYEQYF.

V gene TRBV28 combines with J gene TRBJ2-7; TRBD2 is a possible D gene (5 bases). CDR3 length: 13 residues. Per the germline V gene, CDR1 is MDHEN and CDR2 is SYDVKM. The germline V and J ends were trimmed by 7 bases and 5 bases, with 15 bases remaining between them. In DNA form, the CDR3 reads TGTGCCAGCATTGAGGGTGGTCGCCACGAGCAGTACTTC. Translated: CASIEGGRHEQYF.

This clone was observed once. The CDR3 bases are TGTGCCAGCAGCGTAGGGGTGCGGACTAGCGGCTACGAGCAGTACTTC. Its translation: CASSVGVRTSGYEQYF. V usage is TRBV9 and J usage is TRBJ2-7; TRBD2 aligns across 10 bases. The CDR3 contains 16 residues. Germline lookup yields CDR1 SGDLS and CDR2 YYNGEE. The V gene end was trimmed by 0 bases and the J gene end by 3 bases; junction bases not matched to a gene: 6.

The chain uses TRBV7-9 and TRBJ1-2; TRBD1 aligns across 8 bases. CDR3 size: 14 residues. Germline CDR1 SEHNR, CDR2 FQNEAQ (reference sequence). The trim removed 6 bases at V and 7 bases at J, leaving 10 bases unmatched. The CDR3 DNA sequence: TGTGCCAGCAGGGACGGCGGACAGGGTCTTGGCTACACCTTC. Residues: CASRDGGQGLGYTF.

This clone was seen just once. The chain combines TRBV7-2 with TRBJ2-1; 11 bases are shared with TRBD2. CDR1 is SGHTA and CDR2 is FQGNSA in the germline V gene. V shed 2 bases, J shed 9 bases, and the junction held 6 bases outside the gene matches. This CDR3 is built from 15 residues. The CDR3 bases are TGTGCCAGCAGCTTAAATAGCGGGAGGGTGGGTGAGCAGTTCTTC. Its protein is CASSLNSGRVGEQFF. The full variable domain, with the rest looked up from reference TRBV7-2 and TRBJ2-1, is GAGVSQSPSNKVTEKGKDVELRCDPISGHTALYWYRQSLGQGLEFLIYFQGNSAPDKSGLPSDRFSAERTGGSVSTLTIQRTQQEDSAVYLCASSLNSGRVGEQFFGPGTRLTVL.

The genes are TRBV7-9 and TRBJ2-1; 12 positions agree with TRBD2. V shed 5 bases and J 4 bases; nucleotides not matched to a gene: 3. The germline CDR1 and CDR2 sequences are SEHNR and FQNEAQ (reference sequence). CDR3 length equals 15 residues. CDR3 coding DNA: TGTGCCAGCAGCATACTAGCGGGAGGATACAATGAGCAGTTCTTC. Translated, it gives CASSILAGGYNEQFF. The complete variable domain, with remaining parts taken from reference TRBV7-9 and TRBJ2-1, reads DTGVSQNPRHKITKRGQNVTFRCDPISEHNRLYWYRQTLGQGPEFLTYFQNEAQLEKSRLLSDRFSAERPKGSFSTLEIQRTEQGDSAMYLCASSILAGGYNEQFFGPGTRLTVL.

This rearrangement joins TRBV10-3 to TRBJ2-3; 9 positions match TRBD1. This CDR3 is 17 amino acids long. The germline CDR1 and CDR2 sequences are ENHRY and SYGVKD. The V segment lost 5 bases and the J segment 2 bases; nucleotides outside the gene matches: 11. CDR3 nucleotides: TGTGCCATCAGTAAAAACCGGGACAGGGCCCTCACAGATACGCAGTATTTT. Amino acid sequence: CAISKNRDRALTDTQYF.

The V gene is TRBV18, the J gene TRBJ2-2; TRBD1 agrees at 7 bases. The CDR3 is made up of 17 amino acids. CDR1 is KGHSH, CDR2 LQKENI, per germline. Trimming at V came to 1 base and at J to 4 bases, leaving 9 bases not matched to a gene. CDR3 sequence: CASSPRVIQGITGELFF. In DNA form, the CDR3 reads TGTGCCAGCTCACCACGGGTCATACAGGGGATCACCGGGGAGCTGTTTTTT.

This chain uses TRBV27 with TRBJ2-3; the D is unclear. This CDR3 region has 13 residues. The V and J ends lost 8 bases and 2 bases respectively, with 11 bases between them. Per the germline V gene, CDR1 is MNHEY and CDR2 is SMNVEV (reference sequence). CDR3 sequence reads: CASALGNTDTQYF. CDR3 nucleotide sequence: TGTGCCAGCGCCCTGGGCAACACAGATACGCAGTATTTT.

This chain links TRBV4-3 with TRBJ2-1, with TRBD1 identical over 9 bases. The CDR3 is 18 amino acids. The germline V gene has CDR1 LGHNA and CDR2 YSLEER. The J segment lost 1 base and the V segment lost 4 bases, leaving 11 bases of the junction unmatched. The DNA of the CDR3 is TGCGCCAGCAGCCGGGGAACAGGGGGCGTTAGGTCCTACAATGAGCAGTTCTTC. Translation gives CASSRGTGGVRSYNEQFF.

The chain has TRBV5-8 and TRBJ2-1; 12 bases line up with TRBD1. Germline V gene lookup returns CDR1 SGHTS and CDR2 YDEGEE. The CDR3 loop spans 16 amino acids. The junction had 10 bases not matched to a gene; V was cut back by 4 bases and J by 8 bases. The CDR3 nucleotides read TGTGCCAGCAGCACAACCGGGACAGGGGGCCTCTATGAGCAGTTCTTC. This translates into CASSTTGTGGLYEQFF.

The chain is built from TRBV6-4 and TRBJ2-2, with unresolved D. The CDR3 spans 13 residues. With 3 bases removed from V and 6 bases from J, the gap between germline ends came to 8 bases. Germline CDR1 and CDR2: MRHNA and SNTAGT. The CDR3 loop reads CASSEQSAGELFF. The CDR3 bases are TGTGCCAGCAGTGAACAGTCAGCCGGGGAGCTGTTTTTT.

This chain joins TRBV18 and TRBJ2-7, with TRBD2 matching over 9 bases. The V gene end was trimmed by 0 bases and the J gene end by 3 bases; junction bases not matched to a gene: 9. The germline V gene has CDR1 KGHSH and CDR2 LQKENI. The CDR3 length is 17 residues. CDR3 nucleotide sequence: TGTGCCAGCTCACCACCTAGCGGGAGCTCAGCCGACTACGAGCAGTACTTC. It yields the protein CASSPPSGSSADYEQYF.

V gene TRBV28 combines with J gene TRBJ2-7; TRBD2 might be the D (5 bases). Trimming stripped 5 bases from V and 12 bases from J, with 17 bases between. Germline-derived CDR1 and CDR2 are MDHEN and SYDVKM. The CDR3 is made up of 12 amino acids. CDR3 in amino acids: CASSAGLRMGYF. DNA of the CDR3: TGTGCCAGCAGTGCTGGACTGAGAATGGGGTACTTC.

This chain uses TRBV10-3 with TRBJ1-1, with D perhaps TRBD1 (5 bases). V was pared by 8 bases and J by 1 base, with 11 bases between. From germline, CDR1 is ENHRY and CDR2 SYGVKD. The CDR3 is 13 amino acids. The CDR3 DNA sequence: TGTGCCATCCAGACCGACAGGAACACTGAAGCTTTCTTT. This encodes CAIQTDRNTEAFF.

The CDR3 bases are TGTGCCAGCAGCCCGGGACAGGGCGAAACCGGGGAGCTGTTTTTT. The encoded protein is CASSPGQGETGELFF. The chain combines TRBV7-8 with TRBJ2-2; 9 bases line up with TRBD1. Germline V gene sequence: CDR1 SGHVS, CDR2 FQNEAQ. The CDR3 consists of 15 residues. V shed 5 bases, J shed 5 bases, and the junction held 6 bases outside the gene matches.

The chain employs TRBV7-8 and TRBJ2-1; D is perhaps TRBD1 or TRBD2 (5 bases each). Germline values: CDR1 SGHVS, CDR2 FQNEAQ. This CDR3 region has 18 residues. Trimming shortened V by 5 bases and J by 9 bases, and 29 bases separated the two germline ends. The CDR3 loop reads CASSHNPLRGVRAGEQFF. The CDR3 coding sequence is TGTGCCAGCAGCCATAACCCCCTAAGGGGTGTCAGGGCGGGTGAGCAGTTCTTC.

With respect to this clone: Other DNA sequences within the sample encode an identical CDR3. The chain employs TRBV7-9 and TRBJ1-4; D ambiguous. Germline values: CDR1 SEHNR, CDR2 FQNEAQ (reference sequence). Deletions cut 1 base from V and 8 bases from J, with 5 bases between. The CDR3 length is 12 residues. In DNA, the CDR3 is TGTGCCAGCAGCTTAGGGACCGAAAAACTGTTTTTT. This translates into CASSLGTEKLFF.

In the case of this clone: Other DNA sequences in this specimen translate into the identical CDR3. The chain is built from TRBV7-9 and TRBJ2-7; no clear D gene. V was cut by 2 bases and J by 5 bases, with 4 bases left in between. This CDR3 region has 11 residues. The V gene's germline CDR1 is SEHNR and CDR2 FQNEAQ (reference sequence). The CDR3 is CASSLSHEQYF. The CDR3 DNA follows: TGTGCCAGCAGCTTAAGCCACGAGCAGTACTTC. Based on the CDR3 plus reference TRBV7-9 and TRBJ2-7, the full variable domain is DTGVSQNPRHKITKRGQNVTFRCDPISEHNRLYWYRQTLGQGPEFLTYFQNEAQLEKSRLLSDRFSAERPKGSFSTLEIQRTEQGDSAMYLCASSLSHEQYFGPGTRLTVT.

This chain's CDR3 is CASSPSGDTVYGYTF. DNA of the CDR3: TGTGCCAGCTCACCGTCAGGGGACACCGTCTATGGCTACACCTTC. This chain joins TRBV18 and TRBJ1-2; D may be TRBD1 (6 bases). Trimming cost V 3 bases and J 4 bases, with 15 bases left between them. The CDR3 covers 15 residues. CDR1 and CDR2 from the germline V gene are KGHSH and LQKENI.

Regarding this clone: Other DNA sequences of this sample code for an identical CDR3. CDR3 in amino acids: CASSVTDNEQFF. In DNA, the CDR3 is TGTGCCAGCAGCGTTACTGATAATGAGCAGTTCTTC. The rearrangement joins TRBV9 to TRBJ2-1; D ambiguous. V lost 2 bases, J lost 7 bases, and 7 bases lay in between. Germline-derived CDR1 and CDR2 are SGDLS and YYNGEE. The CDR3 has 12 residues.

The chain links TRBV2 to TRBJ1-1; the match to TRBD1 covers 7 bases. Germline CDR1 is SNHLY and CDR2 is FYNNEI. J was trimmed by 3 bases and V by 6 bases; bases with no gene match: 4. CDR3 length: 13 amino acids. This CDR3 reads CASRQGRHTEAFF. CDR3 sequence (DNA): TGTGCCAGCAGACAGGGGCGTCACACTGAAGCTTTCTTT.

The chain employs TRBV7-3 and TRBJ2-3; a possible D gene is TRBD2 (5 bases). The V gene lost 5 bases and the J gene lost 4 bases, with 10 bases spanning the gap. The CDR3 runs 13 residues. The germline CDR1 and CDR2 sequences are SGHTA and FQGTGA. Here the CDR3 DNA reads TGTGCCAGCAGCCAGAGCGGCTCAGATACGCAGTATTTT. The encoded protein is CASSQSGSDTQYF.

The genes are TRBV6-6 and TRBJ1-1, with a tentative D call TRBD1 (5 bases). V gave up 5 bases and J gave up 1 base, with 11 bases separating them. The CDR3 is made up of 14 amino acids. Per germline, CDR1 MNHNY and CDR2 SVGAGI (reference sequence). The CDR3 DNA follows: TGTGCCAGCAGTCCCGGGGGTCGGAACACTGAAGCTTTCTTT. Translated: CASSPGGRNTEAFF.

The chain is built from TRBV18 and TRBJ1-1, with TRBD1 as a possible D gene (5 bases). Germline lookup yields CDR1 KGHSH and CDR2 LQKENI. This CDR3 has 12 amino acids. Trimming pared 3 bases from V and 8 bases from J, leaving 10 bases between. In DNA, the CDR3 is TGTGCCAGCTCACCCCGGGGGAGCGAAGCTTTCTTT. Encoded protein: CASSPRGSEAFF.

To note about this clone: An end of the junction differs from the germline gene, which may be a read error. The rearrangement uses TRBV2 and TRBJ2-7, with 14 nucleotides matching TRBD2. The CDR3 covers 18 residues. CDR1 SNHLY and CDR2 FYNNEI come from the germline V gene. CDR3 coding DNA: TGTGCCAGCAATGAAGGTTCGGGACTAGCGGGAGAGGGCTACGAGCAGTACTTC. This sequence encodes CASNEGSGLAGEGYEQYF.

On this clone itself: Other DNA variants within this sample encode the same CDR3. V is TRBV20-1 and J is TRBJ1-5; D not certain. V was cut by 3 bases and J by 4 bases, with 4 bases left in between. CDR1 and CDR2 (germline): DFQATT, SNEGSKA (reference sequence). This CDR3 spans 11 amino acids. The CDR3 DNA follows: TGCAGTGCTAGTTCGAATCAGCCCCAGCATTTT. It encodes CSASSNQPQHF.

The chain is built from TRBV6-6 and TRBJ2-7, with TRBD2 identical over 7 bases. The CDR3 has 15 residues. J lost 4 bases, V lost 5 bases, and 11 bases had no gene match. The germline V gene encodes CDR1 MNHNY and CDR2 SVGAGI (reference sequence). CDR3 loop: CASSSTSASGYEQYF. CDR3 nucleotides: TGTGCCAGCAGTAGTACTAGCGCGAGCGGGTACGAGCAGTACTTC.